This is a list of T cell receptor beta chains from one sample in a study of cytomegalovirus exposure and HLA in healthy donors. The table came from immunoSEQ multiplex PCR; TCRdb's copy has only in-frame clones and leaves some out. The table records about 170,000 clones, 80% to 90% of them present only once. The sequencing sample was made of PBMCs. Receptor source: a male donor in good health and CMV-seronegative. CDR3s include the opening cysteine and the closing phenylalanine or tryptophan.

V gene,J gene,CDR3 protein
TRBV2,TRBJ1-5,CASSEADNQPQHF
TRBV6-6,TRBJ1-2,CASSYSRINYGYTF
TRBV7-9,TRBJ1-1,CSSAPRGMNTEAFF
TRBV10-3,TRBJ2-7,CAIRPGQGLAYEQYF
TRBV4-3,TRBJ2-2,CASSQGAAGTSNTGELFF
TRBV9,TRBJ2-1,CASSVDPGAAYNEQFF
TRBV5-1,TRBJ2-7,CASSLEPTGQASYEQYF
TRBV6-6,TRBJ1-1,CASSLAASLGAFF
TRBV7-9,TRBJ2-1,CASRTGRNEQFF
TRBV9,TRBJ2-1,CASSVSGSAYNEQFF
TRBV21-1,TRBJ2-7,CASSTAQYRSYEQYF
TRBV2,TRBJ1-6,CASSDVQGSAPLHF
TRBV4-3,TRBJ2-5,CASSPGGQETQYF
TRBV28,TRBJ1-1,CASSVTQGGGGNTEAFF
TRBV28,TRBJ2-7,CASSLWRTALEQYF
TRBV4-1,TRBJ1-5,CASSPLPGSNQPQHF
TRBV29-1,TRBJ2-1,CSVATSGVQNEQFF
TRBV30,TRBJ2-7,CAWRAGNSYEQYF
TRBV15,TRBJ2-5,CATSRDPAAGPQETQYF
TRBV18,TRBJ1-2,CASSPLPGQGRNNYGYTF
TRBV5-4,NA,CASSFRDRDYEQYF
TRBV19,TRBJ1-5,CASSNVRDNNF
TRBV19,TRBJ2-1,CASRGQVTYNEQFF
TRBV28,TRBJ1-1,CASSYAGRRNTEAFF
TRBV29-1,TRBJ1-2,CSGGHRNYGYTF
TRBV28,TRBJ2-7,CASTAPLSSYEQYF
TRBV7-6,TRBJ2-2,CASMGGGDTGELFF
TRBV7-8,TRBJ2-5,CASNRGGGETQYF
TRBV11-3,TRBJ2-2,CASSRGGGGELFF
TRBV4-1,TRBJ2-5,CASSQEGVSFRTQYF
TRBV4-3,TRBJ2-3,CASSQGRGANTDTQYF
TRBV4-1,TRBJ2-3,CASSHLLGGGSTDTQYF
TRBV28,TRBJ2-3,CASSLRGGTDTQYF
TRBV19,TRBJ2-2,CASRPGEGVDTGELFF
TRBV14,TRBJ1-2,CASSQGGRGPYGYTF
TRBV19,TRBJ2-7,CARTGGASGTYEQYF
TRBV25-1,TRBJ2-5,CASSTSGVRETQYF
TRBV5-1,TRBJ2-2,CASSRIRGRNTGELFF
TRBV5-8,TRBJ1-5,CASSRDRADQPQHF
TRBV15,TRBJ2-5,CATSRDGGLKETQYF
TRBV29-1,TRBJ2-3,CSVGEGGTDTQYF
TRBV7-2,TRBJ2-1,CASTGKTASYNEQFF
TRBV10-3,TRBJ1-3,CAIRGDRGPNTIYF
TRBV27,TRBJ2-3,CASSFRRGVGDTQYF
TRBV12-5,TRBJ1-2,CASGLVRGQKLYGYTF
TRBV6-1,TRBJ1-1,CGLSSGDNTEAFF
TRBV29-1,TRBJ1-4,CSVETATNEKLFF
TRBV7-9,TRBJ2-7,CASRLEGGGLYEQYF
TRBV6-5,TRBJ2-3,CASSGGGPTDTQYF
TRBV19,TRBJ2-1,CASSSTSGDYNEQFF
TRBV5-1,TRBJ2-5,CASSPWTGQETQYF
TRBV4-3,TRBJ2-5,CASSLIGGGGETQYF
TRBV7-3,TRBJ2-1,CASSRGLAAYNEQLF
TRBV7-9,TRBJ2-7,CASSPRQGPTYEQYF
TRBV25-1,TRBJ2-2,CARFFSGRGSGELFF
TRBV6-5,TRBJ2-7,CASSGPTGREQYF
TRBV7-2,TRBJ2-5,CASSLGGLASVTQYF